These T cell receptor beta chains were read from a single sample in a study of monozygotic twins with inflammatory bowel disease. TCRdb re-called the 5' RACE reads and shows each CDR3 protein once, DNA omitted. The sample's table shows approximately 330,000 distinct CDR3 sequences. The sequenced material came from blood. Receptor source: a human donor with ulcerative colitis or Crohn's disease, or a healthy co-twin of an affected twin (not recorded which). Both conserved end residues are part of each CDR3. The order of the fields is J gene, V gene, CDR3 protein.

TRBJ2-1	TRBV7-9	CASSLTGGPGEQFF
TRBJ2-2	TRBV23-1	CASGRDTSNTGELFF
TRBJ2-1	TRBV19	CASSIDRGGRNEQFF
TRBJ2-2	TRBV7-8	CASNPGLAGVSVGELFF
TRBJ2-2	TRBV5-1	CASSTTGGGELFF
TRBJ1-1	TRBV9	CASSVDPGKNTEAFF
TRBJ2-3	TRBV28	CATRRTSGGADTQYF
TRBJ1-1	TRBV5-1	CASSSGTIIRGAFF
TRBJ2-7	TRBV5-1	CASSFRDRDYEQYF
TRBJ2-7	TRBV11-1	CASSLRGVYEQYF
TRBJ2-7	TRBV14	CASSQAVTYEQYF
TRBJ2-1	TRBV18	CASSPAGGLYNEQFF
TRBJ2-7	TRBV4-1	CASSLLAVEVSEQYF
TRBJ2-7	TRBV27	CASSISGTGSPAYEQYF
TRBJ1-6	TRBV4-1	CASSHVGRGNSPLHF
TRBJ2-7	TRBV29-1	CSVEWAGGTYEQYF
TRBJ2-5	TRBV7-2	CASSERTVQRETQYF
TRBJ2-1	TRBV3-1	CASSRGTDWPGSYNEQFF
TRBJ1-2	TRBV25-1	CASSELRGLANYGYTF
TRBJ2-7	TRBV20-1	CSARDGGRGEQYF
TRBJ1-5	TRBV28	CASSPPQVGDYSNQPQHF